Described below is a single TCR beta chain sequence and its context. Antigen: not known. It may be a read error: a sequence one base away is much more abundant. The record originates from a study of glioma-infiltrating T cells. General study findings and limits: Only very few CDR3 sequences appeared in both tissue and blood. Above-expected tissue-blood divergence occurred in all gliomas, most in low-grade ones.

The CDR3 spans 15 residues. The germline V gene has CDR1 MNHNS and CDR2 SASEGT. TCR alpha and beta CDR3 regions were amplified from RNA using iRepertoire nested multiplex PCR. TCRdb re-analysed the multiplex PCR reads in MiXCR, keeping a single row per CDR3 protein. Of roughly 200,000 distinct CDR3 sequences in the sample, around 42% were seen once. This receptor was obtained from a human donor with low-grade glioma or glioblastoma, undergoing nonglioma brain surgery, or in good health (not recorded which). The chain has TRBV6-1 and TRBJ1-1, with D possibly matching TRBD1 (6 bases). The sequenced sample consisted of glioma tissue, nonneoplastic brain tissue, or PBMCs (not recorded which). The CDR3 DNA follows: TGTGCCATCAGTGAGTATGCAGGGGTGGGCACTGAAGCTTTCTTT. Its translation: CAISEYAGVGTEAFF.